Listed below are T cell receptor beta chains from one sample, sequenced in a study of blood T cells in healthy people across ages. TCRdb re-analysed the 5' RACE reads in MiXCR, keeping a single row per CDR3 protein. This table holds approximately 900,000 distinct CDR3 sequences, about 48% found once. The sample comprised blood. These TCRs come from a man aged 25 to 45 in good health. CDR3s include the opening cysteine and the closing phenylalanine or tryptophan. D genes are given only for firm matches. Rows may omit the clone size; those that give it use once, few, many or a size class.

TRBJ2-7 | . | TRBV2 | . | TGTGCCAGCATAGATACAGGGTCCTCCTACGAGCAGTACTTC | CASIDTGSSYEQYF
TRBJ2-3 | TRBD2 | TRBV20-1 | . | TGCAGTGCCACCGCCCCGGCTAGCGGTACCGCAGATACGCAGTATTTT | CSATAPASGTADTQYF
TRBJ2-7 | . | TRBV6-6 | . | TGTGCCAGCAGTTACGGGCGAAGGTTAAGTGGTGACGAGCAGTACTTC | CASSYGRRLSGDEQYF
TRBJ2-7 | TRBD1 | TRBV27 | few | TGTGCCAGCAGTCCAGAAAGACAGGGGTGGTCCTACGAGCAGTACTTC | CASSPERQGWSYEQYF
TRBJ1-2 | . | TRBV10-3 | . | TGTGCCATCCTAGGGTCGGGGCCCGAATTGGGAGGCTACACCTTC | CAILGSGPELGGYTF
TRBJ1-5 | TRBD1 | TRBV10-2 | . | TGCGCCAGCAGTGAGCCGGGACAGGGGGCAGTTGGCAATCAGCCCCAGCATTTT | CASSEPGQGAVGNQPQHF
TRBJ2-1 | . | TRBV5-1 | . | TGCGCCAGCAGCCCTAGACTAGAAAACAATGAGCAGTTCTTC | CASSPRLENNEQFF
TRBJ2-3 | . | TRBV7-2 | few | TGTGCCAGCAGCTCCCACCTAGGAAGCACAGATACGCAGTATTTT | CASSSHLGSTDTQYF
TRBJ1-2 | . | TRBV19 | . | TGTGCCAGTACTACCCGGGAGGGCAGAGGCTACACCTTC | CASTTREGRGYTF
TRBJ2-3 | . | TRBV20-1 | . | TGCAGTGCTAGACCCTACGAGGCGGTCCTAGATACGCAGTATTTT | CSARPYEAVLDTQYF
TRBJ2-4 | . | TRBV28 | . | TGTGCCAGCAGATCCCGGGGCAAAAACATTCAGTACTTC | CASRSRGKNIQYF
TRBJ1-1 | . | TRBV6-1 | . | TGTACCAGCAAGGCGGGGTGGACTGAAGCTTTCTTT | CTSKAGWTEAFF
TRBJ2-7 | . | TRBV27 | . | TGTGCCCTCCCATGGCGGGATAGCTCCTACGAGCAGTACTTC | CALPWRDSSYEQYF
TRBJ2-1 | TRBD1 | TRBV5-1 | many | TGCGCCAGCAGGACGGGACAGATCACCCCTAATGAGCAGTTCTTC | CASRTGQITPNEQFF
TRBJ2-1 | . | TRBV12-3/TRBV12-4 | . | TGTGCCAGCCTCAGGGGAGGGCCTAGCGGTGACAATGAGCAGTTCTTC | CASLRGGPSGDNEQFF
TRBJ2-7 | . | TRBV29-1 | many | TGCAGCGCCCGAGCAGGCGGAACCTACGAGCAGTACTTC | CSARAGGTYEQYF
TRBJ1-2 | . | TRBV7-3 | few | TGTGCCAGCAGCTTAAAGGGTTTAGACGGCTTCTATGGCTACACCTTC | CASSLKGLDGFYGYTF
TRBJ2-7 | . | TRBV6-2/TRBV6-3 | . | TGTGCCAGCAGTGATATCAACAGCCACGAGCAGTACTTC | CASSDINSHEQYF
TRBJ2-5 | . | TRBV12-3/TRBV12-4 | . | TGTGCCAGCAGTACCCCCAAAGAGACCCAGTACTTC | CASSTPKETQYF
TRBJ2-5 | . | TRBV7-9 | . | TGTGCCAGCAGCTTGCCCCCTTGGGAGACCCAGTACTTC | CASSLPPWETQYF
TRBJ2-1 | . | TRBV12-3/TRBV12-4 | . | TGTGCCAGCAGTTTAAGGCTAGCTGACTACAATGAGCAGTTCTTC | CASSLRLADYNEQFF
TRBJ2-3 | . | TRBV3-1 | . | TGTGCCAGCAGCCCTCCGGGTCCCAGAAGGGCAGATACGCAGTATTTT | CASSPPGPRRADTQYF